The TCR beta chain described here comes from a study of cytotoxic CD8 clonotypes in ibrutinib-treated CLL. Study conclusions and caveats: Clonality went up at ibrutinib response and then declined back toward baseline at progression. Timing of sampling differed between sustained-remission and progressing patients.

This CDR3 has 13 amino acids. V was cut by 0 bases and J by 4 bases, with 6 bases left in between. Germline V gives CDR1 SGHRS, CDR2 YFSETQ. Clones were sequenced by immunoSEQ multiplex PCR, and TCRdb holds only the in-frame ones, with some missing. The table shows about 130,000 clones, with roughly 88% occurring only once. The count of this clone is one. The antigen is unknown. From cryopreserved PBMCs came 1.5 to 2.5 micrograms of genomic DNA used for TCR beta libraries. The source material was PBMCs, sampled after 24 months of ibrutinib treatment. The receptor's source is a human donor with chronic lymphocytic leukemia. The chain joins TRBV5-1 to TRBJ2-3, with no clear D. DNA of the CDR3: TGCGCCAGCAGCTTGGTTCTATCAGATACGCAGTATTTT. As protein: CASSLVLSDTQYF. Full variable domain (remainder filled in from reference TRBV5-1 and TRBJ2-3): KAGVTQTPRYLIKTRGQQVTLSCSPISGHRSVSWYQQTPGQGLQFLFEYFSETQRNKGNFPGRFSGRQFSNSRSEMNVSTLELGDSALYLCASSLVLSDTQYFGPGTRLTVL.